These 26 T cell receptor beta chains came from one sample sequenced in a study of OX40 agonist ivuxolimab in advanced cancers. Libraries were prepared by immunoSEQ multiplex PCR; TCRdb keeps only in-frame clonotypes and omits some of them. The sample records about 95,000 clones, over 75% being singletons. Sequenced material: CD4+ or CD8+ T cells sorted from blood, taken in a trial of the OX40 agonist ivuxolimab. Source of these receptors: an adult with an advanced solid tumor such as melanoma, head and neck, liver or kidney cancer.

This chain uses TRBV5-8 with TRBJ2-3, with D maybe TRBD2 (7 bases). Germline V lookup: CDR1 SGHTS, CDR2 YDEGEE. The V gene lost 0 bases and the J gene lost 2 bases, with 10 bases spanning the gap. The CDR3 is made up of 15 amino acids. CDR3 in amino acids: CASSLEGGYTDTQYF. The CDR3 region has the DNA TGTGCCAGCAGCTTGGAGGGGGGGTACACAGATACGCAGTATTTT.

This rearrangement joins TRBV7-8 to TRBJ2-1; no firm D call. The V gene lost 5 bases and the J gene lost 9 bases, with 8 bases spanning the gap. Germline CDR1 SGHVS, CDR2 FQNEAQ. The CDR3 contains 11 residues. The DNA for the CDR3 is TGTGCCAGCAGCCGGGCCACTGAGCAGTTCTTC. Amino acid sequence: CASSRATEQFF.

The chain recombines TRBV11-1 with TRBJ2-7; no clear D gene. This CDR3 contains 14 residues. V was trimmed by 1 base and J by 5 bases, leaving 12 bases between them. From germline, CDR1 is SGHAT and CDR2 FQDESV (reference sequence). Here the CDR3 DNA reads TGTGCCAGCAGCTTAGGGGCACCAGCCGACGAGCAGTACTTC. Its translation is CASSLGAPADEQYF.

In its sample, this clone was seen once. The V and J genes are TRBV2 and TRBJ2-3; 7 nucleotides match TRBD2. Looked up from germline, CDR1 is SNHLY and CDR2 is FYNNEI. The CDR3 loop spans 14 amino acids. Trimming took 6 bases from V and 2 from J; bases not matched to a gene: 5. In DNA, the CDR3 is TGTGCCAGCAGGGTCACTAGCGCCACAGATACGCAGTATTTT. Protein product: CASRVTSATDTQYF.

This chain links TRBV7-3 with TRBJ2-2; no firm D call. The CDR3 has 12 residues. Germline-derived CDR1 and CDR2 are SGHTA and FQGTGA. Trimming pared 5 bases from V and 6 bases from J, leaving 7 bases between. The CDR3 nucleotides read TGTGCCAGCAGCACCTCCGCCGGGGAGCTGTTTTTT. It codes for CASSTSAGELFF. Variable domain in full (rest from reference TRBV7-3 and TRBJ2-2): GAGVSQTPSNKVTEKGKYVELRCDPISGHTALYWYRQSLGQGPEFLIYFQGTGAADDSGLPNDRFFAVRPEGSVSTLKIQRTERGDSAVYLCASSTSAGELFFGEGSRLTVL.

The count of this clone is one. The V and J genes are TRBV18 and TRBJ2-2, with 7 bases lining up with TRBD1. CDR3 size: 17 residues. J gave up 1 base and V 6 bases, and 11 bases lay outside the gene matches. CDR1 is KGHSH, CDR2 LQKENI, per germline. CDR3 residues: CASSQLPGQQNTGELFF. In DNA form, the CDR3 reads TGTGCCAGCTCGCAACTTCCGGGACAGCAGAACACCGGGGAGCTGTTTTTT.

The rearrangement links TRBV2 to TRBJ1-2; no clear D gene. Trimming took off 6 bases at V and 0 bases at J, with 11 bases between the two ends. The CDR3 contains 14 residues. Germline CDR1 is SNHLY and CDR2 is FYNNEI. The CDR3 reads CASSPGFSNYGYTF. The CDR3, as DNA: TGTGCCAGCAGCCCCGGATTTTCTAACTATGGCTACACCTTC.

V usage is TRBV21-1 and J usage is TRBJ2-7; the D call in the table, TRBD2, was not verified against the DNA. TRBV21-1 is an annotated pseudogene. There are 18 residues in the CDR3. CDR3 amino acids: CAITLGSAIGVEPYEQYF. In DNA form, the CDR3 reads TGTGCCATCACGTTAGGGTCCGCAATCGGGGTCGAACCCTACGAGCAGTACTTC.

The V and J genes are TRBV6-5 and TRBJ2-5; no clear D gene. CDR1 is MNHEY, CDR2 SVGAGI, per germline. Between the trimmed V and J ends, which lost 6 bases and 5 bases, there was a span of 10 bases. The CDR3 runs to 12 residues. The CDR3 reads CASSPTRETQYF. CDR3 bases: TGTGCCAGCAGCCCTACCCGGGAGACCCAGTACTTC.

The V call is TRBV5-8, the J call TRBJ2-4, with D hard to call. The germline CDR1 and CDR2 sequences are SGHTS and YDEGEE. This CDR3 contains 11 residues. V was clipped by 0 bases and J by 15 bases, with 10 bases between them. The CDR3 spells CASSLGTRRYF. DNA for the CDR3: TGTGCCAGCAGCTTGGGAACACGCAGGTACTTC.

In this sample, this clone turned up a few times. The chain joins TRBV30 to TRBJ1-5, with D perhaps TRBD1 (6 bases). Germline V gene sequence: CDR1 GTSNPN, CDR2 SVGIG (reference sequence). This CDR3 is built from 14 residues. Trimming took 1 base from V and 1 from J, leaving 8 bases between them. CDR3 in DNA: TGTGCCTGGAGTGGCACAGGGAGCAATCAGCCCCAGCATTTT. It yields the protein CAWSGTGSNQPQHF.

The chain joins TRBV6-1 to TRBJ2-5; 11 nucleotides align to TRBD1. The CDR3 has 16 residues. CDR1 and CDR2 (germline): MNHNS, SASEGT. V dropped 4 bases and J dropped 5; count of bases not matched to a gene: 9. The DNA for the CDR3 is TGTGCCAGCAGTGGGAGTGCCGGGACAGGGGGGGAGACCCAGTACTTC. Its translation is CASSGSAGTGGETQYF.

The rearrangement joins TRBV5-6 to TRBJ1-4; a possible D gene is TRBD1 (5 bases). This CDR3 contains 14 residues. CDR1 is SGHDT and CDR2 is YYEEEE in the germline V gene. The V end lost 4 bases, the J end lost 8 bases, and 15 bases lay between the germline ends. CDR3 region: CASSPGTLGEKLFF. The CDR3 region has the DNA TGTGCCAGCAGCCCAGGGACCTTAGGGGAAAAACTGTTTTTT. Complete variable domain (other parts from reference TRBV5-6 and TRBJ1-4): DAGVTQSPTHLIKTRGQQVTLRCSPKSGHDTVSWYQQALGQGPQFIFQYYEEEERQRGNFPDRFSGHQFPNYSSELNVNALLLGDSALYLCASSPGTLGEKLFFGSGTQLSVL.

With respect to this clone: The same CDR3 also results from other DNA sequences found in this sample. The CDR3 region has the DNA TGTGCCAGCTCACCACAAGGGAACACTGAAGCTTTCTTT. Translating gives CASSPQGNTEAFF. J is TRBJ1-1 and V is TRBV18; D uncertain. This CDR3 is 13 amino acids long. Per germline, CDR1 KGHSH and CDR2 LQKENI. Trimming removed 1 base from V and 1 base from J, with 4 bases in between.

V and J are TRBV5-1 and TRBJ2-1; D possibly corresponds to TRBD2 (6 bases). The CDR3 totals 15 residues. Germline CDR1 is SGHRS and CDR2 is YFSETQ. The V end was cut by 0 bases, the J end by 6 bases, with 13 bases between. The CDR3 spells CASSLAGGVGNEQFF. CDR3 nucleotides: TGCGCCAGCAGCTTGGCCGGGGGAGTGGGCAATGAGCAGTTCTTC.

This chain joins TRBV6-1 and TRBJ2-7; a possible D gene is TRBD1 (5 bases). V was cut by 2 bases and J by 1 base, with 9 bases left in between. Germline assignment: CDR1 MNHNS and CDR2 SASEGT. This CDR3 is 14 amino acids long. Here the CDR3 DNA reads TGTGCCAGCAGTGAAAGGGGCAGATCCTACGAGCAGTACTTC. Amino acids: CASSERGRSYEQYF.

This rearrangement joins TRBV30 to TRBJ2-5; TRBD1 matches at 7 bases. V was pared by 8 bases and J by 7 bases, with 10 bases of the junction left unmatched. Germline V CDR1 and CDR2: GTSNPN, SVGIG (reference sequence). CDR3 length equals 12 residues. The CDR3 DNA is TGTGCCGGCCGGGACAGTTTACCGACCCAGTACTTC. Protein sequence: CAGRDSLPTQYF. Complete variable domain (other parts from reference TRBV30 and TRBJ2-5): SQTIHQWPATLVQPVGSPLSLECTVEGTSNPNLYWYRQAAGRGLQLLFYSVGIGQISSEVPQNLSASRPQDRQFILSSKKLLLSDSGFYLCAGRDSLPTQYFGPGTRLLVL.

The chain couples TRBV28 to TRBJ1-2; unclear D gene. Trimming removed 11 bases from V and 4 bases from J, with 17 bases in between. The CDR3 is 13 residues long. CDR1 and CDR2 (germline): MDHEN, SYDVKM. The CDR3 bases are TGTGCCGCATCCTCCAGTCCCAGCTATGGCTACACCTTC. Protein sequence: CAASSSPSYGYTF.

This chain links TRBV7-2 with TRBJ2-7; perhaps TRBD1 as D (6 bases). V was cut by 6 bases and J by 0 bases, with 15 bases left in between. The germline CDR1 and CDR2 sequences are SGHTA and FQGNSA. This CDR3 has 15 residues. The CDR3 is CASSSRTVSSYEQYF. Written as DNA, the CDR3 is TGTGCCAGCAGTTCTCGGACAGTTAGCTCCTACGAGCAGTACTTC.

The chain couples TRBV27 to TRBJ2-7; the D is unclear. The CDR3 loop spans 13 amino acids. Between the trimmed V and J ends, which lost 3 bases and 0 bases, there was a span of 6 bases. Germline CDR1 and CDR2: MNHEY and SMNVEV (reference sequence). This CDR3 reads CASSFLSSYEQYF. The CDR3 DNA follows: TGTGCCAGCAGTTTCCTAAGCTCCTACGAGCAGTACTTC.

V and J are TRBV28 and TRBJ2-3; tentative D call: TRBD2 (7 bases). The CDR3 totals 12 residues. V lost 3 bases, J lost 8 bases, and 9 bases lay in between. The V gene's germline CDR1 is MDHEN and CDR2 SYDVKM. CDR3 coding DNA: TGTGCCAGCAGTTTGAGGGGGGGTACGCAGTATTTT. It is translated as CASSLRGGTQYF.

The chain couples TRBV18 to TRBJ2-5; 10 nucleotides align to TRBD1. V shed 3 bases, J shed 5 bases, and the junction held 6 bases outside the gene matches. This CDR3 spans 15 amino acids. Germline V lookup: CDR1 KGHSH, CDR2 LQKENI. CDR3: CASSPRTGGGETQYF. The CDR3 DNA is TGTGCCAGCTCACCGAGGACAGGGGGTGGCGAGACCCAGTACTTC.

The chain employs TRBV18 and TRBJ1-5, with 7 bases lining up with TRBD1. Unmatched junction bases numbered 12, after V lost 1 base and J lost 6 bases. Germline CDR1 and CDR2: KGHSH and LQKENI. There are 17 residues in the CDR3. The CDR3 is CASSPLSGGDKGQPQHF. The CDR3 region has the DNA TGTGCCAGCTCACCACTATCAGGGGGAGATAAGGGTCAGCCCCAGCATTTT.

This sequence joins TRBV7-2 and TRBJ2-7, with 10 bases identical to TRBD1. The germline gives CDR1 SGHTA, CDR2 FQGNSA. V was pared by 5 bases and J by 2 bases, with 3 bases of the junction left unmatched. The CDR3 length is 14 residues. CDR3 in amino acids: CASSRDRGPYEQYF. The CDR3, as DNA: TGTGCCAGCAGCAGAGACAGGGGGCCCTACGAGCAGTACTTC.

The rearrangement links TRBV28 to TRBJ1-4; 8 nucleotides match TRBD1. Germline values: CDR1 MDHEN, CDR2 SYDVKM. The CDR3 is 16 amino acids. V lost 1 base, J lost 7 bases, and 8 bases stayed unmatched. The CDR3 is CASSLYGAGGGEKLFF. The CDR3 DNA is TGTGCCAGCAGTTTATACGGGGCAGGGGGCGGTGAAAAACTGTTTTTT.

The rearrangement joins TRBV30 to TRBJ2-1, with 7 bases identical to TRBD2. The germline CDR1 and CDR2 sequences are GTSNPN and SVGIG (reference sequence). The CDR3 sequence is 15 residues long. V lost 3 bases, J lost 6 bases, and 11 bases stayed unmatched. The CDR3 loop is CAWSATSQRVNEQFF. Here the CDR3 DNA reads TGTGCCTGGAGCGCGACTAGCCAGAGAGTCAATGAGCAGTTCTTC.